The 25 T cell receptor beta chains listed next were all sequenced from one sample in a study of OX40 agonist ivuxolimab in advanced cancers. Receptor amplification or capture employed the immunoSEQ multiplex PCR assay. This immuneACCESS table, as held by TCRdb, lists in-frame sequences with V and J called but not all clones. Of the missing ones, under half trace to an unresolved V gene in checked studies; the others have no known cause. This sample holds approximately 47,000 clones; about 90% were observed only once. Clones ranked in the top ten supply approximately 6.3% of the sample. Here the sequenced sample was CD4+ or CD8+ T cells sorted from blood, taken in a trial of the OX40 agonist ivuxolimab. The receptors come from an adult with an advanced solid tumor such as melanoma, head and neck, liver or kidney cancer.

The genes are TRBV13 and TRBJ2-7; D ambiguous. The CDR3 extends over 12 amino acids. CDR1 PRHDT and CDR2 FYEKMQ come from the germline V gene (reference sequence). Trimming took off 0 bases at V and 4 bases at J, with 4 bases between the two ends. This chain's CDR3 is CASSLGVYEQYF. The DNA for the CDR3 is TGTGCCAGCAGCTTAGGGGTTTACGAGCAGTACTTC.

The rearrangement joins TRBV4-2 to TRBJ2-7; 11 bases map to TRBD2. With 2 bases clipped from V and 2 bases from J, the junction kept 5 bases outside the gene matches. The CDR3 has 16 residues. Germline CDR1 is LGHNA and CDR2 is YNFKEQ. In DNA, the CDR3 is TGTGCCAGCAGCCAACAACTAGCGGGGGTGCCCTACGAGCAGTACTTC. Amino acid sequence: CASSQQLAGVPYEQYF.

V is TRBV5-4 and J is TRBJ1-5; no firm D call. Trimming shortened V by 0 bases and J by 6 bases, and 4 bases separated the two germline ends. CDR1 and CDR2 (germline): SGHNT, YYREEE (reference sequence). This CDR3 has 12 amino acids. The CDR3 coding sequence is TGTGCCAGCAGCTTGGGTTCTCAGCCCCAGCATTTT. It specifies CASSLGSQPQHF.

This clone has just one count. This chain uses TRBV6-6 with TRBJ1-5; D is uncertain. Germline-derived CDR1 and CDR2 are MNHNY and SVGAGI (reference sequence). CDR3 size: 13 residues. V shed 0 bases and J shed 3 bases, with 3 bases lying between them. CDR3 coding DNA: TGTGCCAGCAGTTACTCCATCAATCAGCCCCAGCATTTT. Translating gives CASSYSINQPQHF.

The chain combines TRBV5-6 with TRBJ2-6; 7 bases are shared with TRBD1. The CDR3 spans 15 residues. Germline-derived CDR1 and CDR2 are SGHDT and YYEEEE. J lost 2 bases, V lost 6 bases, and 5 bases had no gene match. The CDR3 DNA sequence: TGTGCCAGCACCATGACAGGGCCTGGGGCCAACGTCCTGACTTTC. The encoded protein is CASTMTGPGANVLTF.

V and J are TRBV10-1 and TRBJ2-4; the D gene is possibly TRBD1 (6 bases). The CDR3 runs 16 residues. Germline-derived CDR1 and CDR2 are WNHNN and SYGVQD (reference sequence). V lost 10 bases, J lost 2 bases, and 21 bases lay in between. The chain's CDR3 is CATKVGGRGPKNIQYF. CDR3 nucleotide sequence: TGCGCCACCAAGGTAGGGGGACGGGGACCCAAAAACATTCAGTACTTC.

The chain couples TRBV30 to TRBJ1-5, with D tentatively TRBD1 (6 bases). The CDR3 spans 15 residues. The germline V gene has CDR1 GTSNPN and CDR2 SVGIG (reference sequence). With 2 bases removed from V and 7 bases from J, the gap between germline ends came to 18 bases. CDR3 in DNA: TGTGCCTGGAGTCCCCTCGGGGGGCTCGGGCAGCCCCAGCATTTT. Its translation: CAWSPLGGLGQPQHF.

The chain combines TRBV10-3 with TRBJ2-1; the D gene is possibly TRBD1 (6 bases). This CDR3 has 14 amino acids. Germline values: CDR1 ENHRY, CDR2 SYGVKD. The germline V and J ends were trimmed by 3 bases and 2 bases, with 8 bases remaining between them. CDR3 sequence: CAISDRDTYNEQFF. The CDR3 DNA sequence: TGTGCCATCAGTGACAGGGACACCTACAATGAGCAGTTCTTC.

V and J are TRBV11-3 and TRBJ1-1; no definite D call. Germline assignment: CDR1 SGHNT and CDR2 YENEEA. V lost 0 bases, J lost 0 bases, and 5 bases lay in between. The CDR3 runs 14 residues. The CDR3 here is CASSLDSMNTEAFF. The CDR3 coding sequence is TGTGCCAGCAGCTTAGACAGTATGAACACTGAAGCTTTCTTT.

A few counts support this clone. The chain has TRBV6-4 and TRBJ2-3; 11 bases match TRBD2. Per germline, CDR1 MRHNA and CDR2 SNTAGT. The V and J ends lost 5 bases and 3 bases, in that order; junction bases with no gene match: 4. The CDR3 extends over 15 amino acids. The CDR3 DNA sequence: TGTGCCAGCAGTTCCTCTAGCGGGGGGACAGATACGCAGTATTTT. Amino acids: CASSSSSGGTDTQYF.

The chain employs TRBV27 and TRBJ2-2; D remains ambiguous. From germline, CDR1 is MNHEY and CDR2 SMNVEV (reference sequence). V dropped 2 bases and J dropped 6 bases, with 7 bases sitting between them. The length of the CDR3 is 13 residues. CDR3 coding DNA: TGTGCCAGCAGTTTAACTGGGTCCGGGGAGCTGTTTTTT. It specifies CASSLTGSGELFF.

The V and J genes are TRBV5-6 and TRBJ2-4, with D tentatively TRBD1 or TRBD2 (6 bases each). This CDR3 has 14 residues. Trimming took off 5 bases at V and 1 base at J, with 10 bases between the two ends. CDR1 is SGHDT, CDR2 YYEEEE, per germline. The chain's CDR3 is CASSPGAAKNIQYF. CDR3 in DNA: TGTGCCAGCAGTCCGGGGGCTGCCAAAAACATTCAGTACTTC.

This clone has more than one count but fewer than ten. V gene TRBV29-1 combines with J gene TRBJ1-3, with D unclear. The germline V gene has CDR1 SQVTM and CDR2 ANQGSEA. Trimming shortened V by 3 bases and J by 0 bases, and 9 bases separated the two germline ends. The CDR3 is made up of 14 amino acids. The CDR3: CSVDEGSSGNTIYF. As DNA, the CDR3 is TGCAGCGTTGATGAGGGTAGCTCTGGAAACACCATATATTTT.

The rearrangement uses TRBV29-1 and TRBJ2-2; TRBD1 matches at 8 bases. The CDR3 is made up of 15 amino acids. J was trimmed by 7 bases and V by 8 bases; bases with no gene match: 15. Germline V lookup: CDR1 SQVTM, CDR2 ANQGSEA. CDR3 sequence reads: CSIRAAQGAIGELFF. CDR3 DNA: TGCAGCATCCGGGCGGCGCAGGGGGCAATCGGGGAGCTGTTTTTT.

This clone was seen only a few times. This chain connects TRBV27 to TRBJ1-5, with TRBD1 identical over 9 bases. Germline trimming cut 6 bases from V and 3 bases from J; bases unmatched to any gene: 6. The CDR3 has 15 residues. Germline values: CDR1 MNHEY, CDR2 SMNVEV (reference sequence). The CDR3 is CASRRQGDPNQPQHF. CDR3 sequence (DNA): TGTGCCAGCAGAAGACAGGGGGACCCCAATCAGCCCCAGCATTTT.

This chain links TRBV5-6 with TRBJ2-5; D might be TRBD1 or TRBD2, each matching 5 bases. Trimming removed 2 bases from V and 4 bases from J, with 18 bases in between. The CDR3 is 16 residues long. In germline, CDR1 is SGHDT, CDR2 YYEEEE. CDR3 in amino acids: CASSFRDPRRVETQYF. In DNA, the CDR3 is TGTGCCAGCAGCTTCCGGGACCCTCGGCGGGTAGAGACCCAGTACTTC.

V is TRBV7-3 and J is TRBJ1-1, with TRBD1 as a possible D gene (5 bases). V shed 2 bases and J shed 6 bases, with 10 bases lying between them. The CDR3 covers 13 residues. The germline CDR1 and CDR2 sequences are SGHTA and FQGTGA. The CDR3: CASSLLRGAEAFF. The CDR3 DNA reads TGTGCCAGCAGCTTATTGAGAGGGGCTGAAGCTTTCTTT. Complete variable domain (other parts from reference TRBV7-3 and TRBJ1-1): GAGVSQTPSNKVTEKGKYVELRCDPISGHTALYWYRQSLGQGPEFLIYFQGTGAADDSGLPNDRFFAVRPEGSVSTLKIQRTERGDSAVYLCASSLLRGAEAFFGQGTRLTVV.

This chain uses TRBV25-1 with TRBJ1-1; 8 bases are shared with TRBD1. CDR3 length: 15 amino acids. Germline CDR1 MGHDK, CDR2 SYGVNS. J lost 3 bases, V lost 4 bases, and 7 bases had no gene match. This CDR3 is CASSVGQVGHTEAFF. In nucleotides, the CDR3 is TGTGCCAGCAGTGTGGGACAGGTCGGACACACTGAAGCTTTCTTT.

V usage is TRBV5-1 and J usage is TRBJ1-5, with 7 positions matching TRBD1. CDR3 length: 15 residues. With 1 base clipped from V and 3 bases from J, the junction kept 4 bases outside the gene matches. CDR1 and CDR2 (germline): SGHRS, YFSETQ. As DNA, the CDR3 is TGCGCCAGCAGCTTGCGGGGACAGCTCAATCAGCCCCAGCATTTT. Protein: CASSLRGQLNQPQHF.

This clone occurred once. At one of its ends the junction is not consistent with the germline gene, which may arise from a read error. V gene TRBV25-1 combines with J gene TRBJ2-3; the match to TRBD2 covers 9 bases. The germline CDR1 and CDR2 sequences are MGHDK and SYGVNS. The CDR3 is made up of 11 amino acids. CDR3 sequence: CASSDLAGSHF. DNA for the CDR3: TGTGCCAGCAGTGACCTAGCGGGGTCGCATTTT.

The chain couples TRBV2 to TRBJ1-5; D is unclear. V lost 3 bases to trimming and J lost 6 bases, with 9 bases between them. The CDR3 runs 13 residues. CDR1 is SNHLY, CDR2 FYNNEI, per germline. Here the CDR3 reads CASSDQPPQPQHF. CDR3 coding DNA: TGTGCCAGCAGTGACCAGCCGCCTCAGCCCCAGCATTTT.

The chain recombines TRBV5-5 with TRBJ1-1; D ambiguous. Trimming removed 3 bases from V and 7 bases from J, with 10 bases in between. CDR1 and CDR2 (germline): SGHKS, YYEKEE (reference sequence). This CDR3 is 12 amino acids long. This chain's CDR3 is CASSSVSIEAFF. The CDR3, as DNA: TGTGCCAGCAGCTCAGTCTCTATTGAAGCTTTCTTT.

J is TRBJ2-3 and V is TRBV10-1, with a weak D call TRBD1 (6 bases). With 6 bases removed from V and 0 bases from J, the gap between germline ends came to 16 bases. CDR1 is WNHNN and CDR2 is SYGVQD in the germline V gene (reference sequence). This CDR3 is built from 16 residues. The CDR3 sequence is CASSNRRGPSTDTQYF. CDR3 DNA sequence: TGCGCCAGCAGCAACCGCAGGGGCCCCAGCACAGATACGCAGTATTTT.

This rearrangement joins TRBV10-2 to TRBJ2-7; weak D call: TRBD2 (6 bases). From germline, CDR1 is WSHSY and CDR2 SAAADI. This CDR3 is 13 amino acids long. The V and J ends lost 6 bases and 5 bases respectively, with 14 bases between them. The CDR3 is CASRLGTSDEQYV. The CDR3 DNA reads TGCGCCAGCAGGCTGGGGACTTCGGACGAGCAGTACGTC.

V is TRBV6-5 and J is TRBJ2-7, with TRBD1 matching over 11 bases. V lost 7 bases, J lost 7 bases, and 6 bases stayed unmatched. Germline lookup yields CDR1 MNHEY and CDR2 SVGAGI. This CDR3 region has 13 residues. CDR3 sequence (DNA): TGTGCCAGCACGTGGACAGGGGGCGCGGAGCAGTACTTC. Translating gives CASTWTGGAEQYF.